The 19 T cell receptor beta chains below were found in one sample sequenced in a study of CD8+ T cells in alopecia areata. Treatment here: oral pan-JAK inhibitor, 5-10 mg twice daily. In each case, RNA was isolated and then reverse transcribed into cDNA as the sequencing template. The table came from immunoSEQ multiplex PCR; TCRdb's copy has only in-frame clones and leaves some out. The table records over 150,000 clones, around three fifths of them present only once. The sample here was CD4+ T cells sorted from blood, taken at week 24, from a patient treated with tofacitinib. Receptors originate from a human donor with alopecia areata.

The CDR3: CSATTYNEQFF. The CDR3 DNA follows: TGCAGTGCTACTACCTACAATGAGCAGTTCTTC. The chain couples TRBV20-1 to TRBJ2-1; no definite D call. Trimming shortened V by 4 bases and J by 2 bases, and 3 bases separated the two germline ends. In germline, CDR1 is DFQATT, CDR2 SNEGSKA (reference sequence). This CDR3 is 11 amino acids long.

V gene TRBV27 combines with J gene TRBJ1-6; unclear D gene. Germline V lookup: CDR1 MNHEY, CDR2 SMNVEV (reference sequence). Trimming shortened V by 1 base and J by 16 bases, and 17 bases separated the two germline ends. This CDR3 spans 14 amino acids. As DNA, the CDR3 is TGTGCCAGCAGTTTATACGGGCCAAAAGAGGGACTCCACTTT. Encoded protein: CASSLYGPKEGLHF.

The genes are TRBV6-5 and TRBJ1-5, with TRBD1 matching 9 bases. The CDR3 sequence is 14 residues long. After removal of 6 bases from V and 7 bases from J, the junction contained 7 bases not matched to a gene. The germline gives CDR1 MNHEY, CDR2 SVGAGI. The CDR3 sequence is CASRTGGRRQPQHF. The CDR3 DNA is TGTGCCAGCAGGACAGGGGGGCGCCGGCAGCCCCAGCATTTT.

J is TRBJ2-2 and V is TRBV5-1, with D tentatively TRBD1 (6 bases). The CDR3 totals 15 residues. Trimming cost V 5 bases and J 2 bases, with 13 bases left between them. The V gene's germline CDR1 is SGHRS and CDR2 YFSETQ. The CDR3 is CASSSGTLNTGELFF. In nucleotides, the CDR3 is TGCGCCAGCAGTTCCGGGACACTAAACACCGGGGAGCTGTTTTTT.

The chain carries TRBV5-6 and TRBJ1-4, with D hard to call. The germline gives CDR1 SGHDT, CDR2 YYEEEE. V gave up 1 base and J gave up 8 bases, with 9 bases separating them. The CDR3 consists of 13 residues. CDR3 sequence (DNA): TGTGCCAGCAGCTTGATGCGGAAGGAAAAACTGTTTTTT. It is translated as CASSLMRKEKLFF.

This clone was seen more than once but under ten times. The V and J genes are TRBV6-5 and TRBJ2-7; either TRBD1 or TRBD2 may supply D (5 bases each). V lost 2 bases and J lost 5, with 7 bases in between. Per the germline V gene, CDR1 is MNHEY and CDR2 is SVGAGI. There are 12 residues in the CDR3. The CDR3 DNA reads TGTGCCAGCAGTTACGGGGGACACGAGCAGTACTTC. Amino acids: CASSYGGHEQYF.

The V call is TRBV2, the J call TRBJ2-4, with no clear D. This CDR3 has 15 residues. With 3 bases removed from V and 1 base from J, the gap between germline ends came to 10 bases. Germline loops: CDR1 SNHLY, CDR2 FYNNEI. This CDR3 reads CASSELRGAKNIQYF. The CDR3, as DNA: TGTGCCAGCAGTGAGTTGAGAGGTGCCAAAAACATTCAGTACTTC.

The genes are TRBV6-1 and TRBJ1-2; 8 bases line up with TRBD1. The J segment lost 8 bases and the V segment lost 7 bases, leaving 15 bases of the junction unmatched. Germline loops: CDR1 MNHNS, CDR2 SASEGT. This CDR3 region has 15 residues. This CDR3 is CASKPGPGTGMGYTF. The CDR3 coding sequence is TGTGCCAGCAAACCCGGTCCCGGGACAGGAATGGGCTACACCTTC.

The chain couples TRBV7-6 to TRBJ2-2; no reliable D call. The V gene's germline CDR1 is SGHVS and CDR2 FNYEAQ. The CDR3 is 13 amino acids. V was pared by 6 bases and J by 5 bases, with 10 bases between. Here the CDR3 reads CASRPKLTGELFF. CDR3 nucleotides: TGTGCCAGCAGGCCGAAACTTACCGGGGAGCTGTTTTTT.

The chain carries TRBV4-1 and TRBJ1-5, with 11 bases aligning to TRBD1. After removal of 0 bases from V and 1 base from J, the junction contained 2 bases not matched to a gene. The CDR3 runs 17 residues. The germline gives CDR1 MGHRA, CDR2 YSYEKL. CDR3 DNA sequence: TGCGCCAGCAGCCAAGATGGACAGGGGGCAAGCAATCAGCCCCAGCATTTT. Amino acid sequence: CASSQDGQGASNQPQHF.

In its sample, this clone was seen once. The rearrangement joins TRBV23-1 to TRBJ2-5; the D is unclear. TRBV23-1 is marked as an open reading frame, function uncertain. The CDR3 covers 17 residues. V was clipped by 0 bases and J by 5 bases, with 19 bases between them. CDR3 in amino acids: CASSQSWWSRPAETQYF. CDR3 DNA sequence: TGCGCCAGCAGTCAATCCTGGTGGTCCAGGCCTGCGGAGACCCAGTACTTC.

The J gene is TRBJ2-7, the V gene TRBV5-6; 8 nucleotides align to TRBD1. With V trimmed by 3 bases and J by 1 base, 6 bases remained unmatched. The germline V gene encodes CDR1 SGHDT and CDR2 YYEEEE. The CDR3 loop spans 15 amino acids. CDR3 bases: TGTGCCAGCAGCTATTGGGACAGGACTTCCTACGAGCAGTACTTC. This encodes CASSYWDRTSYEQYF.

The chain is built from TRBV7-9 and TRBJ2-3; D is possibly TRBD2 (7 bases). V was clipped by 4 bases and J by 1 base, with 12 bases between them. The CDR3 is made up of 15 amino acids. Per germline, CDR1 SEHNR and CDR2 FQNEAQ (reference sequence). CDR3 amino acids: CASSSGGGRTDTQYF. The CDR3, as DNA: TGTGCCAGCAGCTCGGGGGGCGGCCGCACAGATACGCAGTATTTT.

This chain links TRBV18 with TRBJ2-3, with a weak D call TRBD2 (5 bases). This CDR3 is 15 amino acids long. Germline loops: CDR1 KGHSH, CDR2 LQKENI. V dropped 2 bases and J dropped 3 bases, with 12 bases sitting between them. CDR3 region: CASSPLNGVTDTQYF. The CDR3 DNA reads TGTGCCAGCTCACCATTGAACGGGGTTACAGATACGCAGTATTTT.

In its sample, this clone was seen a few times. The chain is built from TRBV5-6 and TRBJ1-4; D is perhaps TRBD1 (6 bases). Trimming stripped 3 bases from V and 6 bases from J, with 15 bases between. The CDR3 covers 15 residues. The V gene's germline CDR1 is SGHDT and CDR2 YYEEEE. The CDR3 bases are TGTGCCAGCAGCTCGGCCCCAGGGGTGGATGAAAAACTGTTTTTT. Its translation is CASSSAPGVDEKLFF.

The chain carries TRBV19 and TRBJ1-3; D uncertain. The V end lost 3 bases, the J end lost 7 bases, and 4 bases lay between the germline ends. Germline lookup yields CDR1 LNHDA and CDR2 SQIVND (reference sequence). This CDR3 region has 11 residues. The CDR3 nucleotides are TGTGCCAGTAGTATTGGGAACACCATATATTTT. This sequence encodes CASSIGNTIYF.

The rearrangement joins TRBV7-2 to TRBJ1-2; no definite D call. Germline CDR1 is SGHTA and CDR2 is FQGNSA. This CDR3 comprises 16 residues. Trimming removed 0 bases from V and 0 bases from J, with 11 bases in between. As DNA, the CDR3 is TGTGCCAGCAGCTTAGCGCAAGAGGCCTCTAACTATGGCTACACCTTC. Residues: CASSLAQEASNYGYTF. The variable domain in full, completed from reference TRBV7-2 and TRBJ1-2, reads GAGVSQSPSNKVTEKGKDVELRCDPISGHTALYWYRQSLGQGLEFLIYFQGNSAPDKSGLPSDRFSAERTGGSVSTLTIQRTQQEDSAVYLCASSLAQEASNYGYTFGSGTRLTVV.

The count of this clone is one. This chain uses TRBV29-1 with TRBJ1-2; 8 bases are shared with TRBD1. The germline V gene encodes CDR1 SQVTM and CDR2 ANQGSEA. V was pared by 1 base and J by 4 bases, with 8 bases of the junction left unmatched. The CDR3 is made up of 15 amino acids. The CDR3 is CSVEGRQGPSYGYTF. CDR3 DNA sequence: TGCAGCGTTGAAGGCAGACAGGGGCCTAGCTATGGCTACACCTTC.

The chain carries TRBV11-2 and TRBJ2-5, with 9 positions matching TRBD1. Germline V lookup: CDR1 SGHAT, CDR2 FQNNGV. V was clipped by 3 bases and J by 2 bases; unmatched bases: 4. The length of the CDR3 is 15 residues. The CDR3 loop is CASSFGTGLQETQYF. The CDR3, as DNA: TGTGCCAGCAGCTTCGGGACAGGGCTACAAGAGACCCAGTACTTC.